The 19 T cell receptor beta chains below all came from one sample that was sequenced in a study of Tregs in tolerant kidney transplant recipients. Clones were sequenced by immunoSEQ multiplex PCR, and TCRdb holds only the in-frame ones, with some missing. This sample yields about 69,000 clones, of which less than 90% are seen a single time; 0.35% to 0.5% belongs to the top ten. The sample consisted of CD4+ T cells from blood, taken before the transplant. Receptors were obtained from a human donor who received a combined kidney and bone marrow transplant.

The chain carries TRBV7-9 and TRBJ2-1, with TRBD2 matching over 8 bases. J was trimmed by 5 bases and V by 4 bases; bases with no gene match: 4. The CDR3 runs 14 residues. Germline CDR1 is SEHNR and CDR2 is FQNEAQ (reference sequence). CDR3 nucleotides: TGTGCCAGCAGCTCTAGCGGGTCCCACAATGAGCAGTTCTTC. It is translated as CASSSSGSHNEQFF.

The chain carries TRBV30 and TRBJ1-1; 10 bases map to TRBD1. The trim removed 5 bases at V and 1 base at J, leaving 1 base unmatched. Germline V gene lookup returns CDR1 GTSNPN and CDR2 SVGIG (reference sequence). CDR3 length: 13 residues. CDR3 bases: TGTGCCTGGGGGACAGGGGCGAACACTGAAGCTTTCTTT. Protein product: CAWGTGANTEAFF.

This sequence joins TRBV9 and TRBJ1-4, with no clear D. The germline gives CDR1 SGDLS, CDR2 YYNGEE. V lost 3 bases and J 4 bases, leaving 10 bases between the germline ends. The CDR3 loop spans 14 amino acids. The CDR3 here is CASSADTFNEKLFF. For the CDR3, the DNA is TGTGCCAGCAGCGCCGACACTTTTAATGAAAAACTGTTTTTT.

The rearrangement joins TRBV5-6 to TRBJ1-5; D is possibly TRBD1 (6 bases). Trimming stripped 3 bases from V and 4 bases from J, with 11 bases between. Looked up from germline, CDR1 is SGHDT and CDR2 is YYEEEE. The CDR3 runs to 14 residues. This CDR3 is CASSSGQWNQPQHF. DNA for the CDR3: TGTGCCAGCAGCTCTGGACAGTGGAATCAGCCCCAGCATTTT.

The chain links TRBV19 to TRBJ1-2; TRBD1 might be the D (6 bases). This CDR3 spans 13 amino acids. Deletions cut 3 bases from V and 3 bases from J, with 8 bases between. Germline V gives CDR1 LNHDA, CDR2 SQIVND (reference sequence). CDR3: CASSIRTDYGYTF. CDR3 in DNA: TGTGCCAGTAGTATCCGGACAGACTATGGCTACACCTTC.

The rearrangement joins TRBV14 to TRBJ2-5, with 9 positions matching TRBD2. The CDR3 has 15 amino acids. CDR1 SGHDN and CDR2 FVKESK come from the germline V gene. V trimming: 0 bases; J trimming: 4 bases; junction bases outside the gene matches: 3. The CDR3 protein is CASSQDLLAGETQYF. For the CDR3, the DNA is TGTGCCAGCAGCCAAGATTTACTAGCGGGAGAGACCCAGTACTTC.

The CDR3 bases are TGCGCCAGCAGCCAAGTGTACCCCTCGGGCGGGATATACGAGCAGTACTTC. Translating gives CASSQVYPSGGIYEQYF. The V gene is TRBV4-1, the J gene TRBJ2-7; tentative D call: TRBD2 (6 bases). This CDR3 has 17 residues. The V and J ends lost 1 base and 4 bases respectively, with 20 bases between them. Germline values: CDR1 MGHRA, CDR2 YSYEKL.

The rearrangement joins TRBV19 to TRBJ2-1; 12 nucleotides align to TRBD2. Losses at the gene ends were 0 bases for V and 8 bases for J; bases not matched to a gene: 5. Germline V gene sequence: CDR1 LNHDA, CDR2 SQIVND (reference sequence). CDR3 length: 16 residues. Here the CDR3 DNA reads TGTGCCAGTAGTATAGATCGTGCTAGCGGGAGGGATGAGCAGTTCTTC. Translated: CASSIDRASGRDEQFF.

J is TRBJ2-5 and V is TRBV28; 7 bases agree with TRBD2. The germline CDR1 and CDR2 sequences are MDHEN and SYDVKM. The length of the CDR3 is 16 residues. V lost 4 bases to trimming and J lost 5 bases; unmatched junction nucleotides: 13. The CDR3 loop reads CASSSPSGNKVETQYF. The CDR3 nucleotides read TGTGCCAGCAGTTCCCCCAGCGGGAATAAAGTCGAGACCCAGTACTTC. Drawing the rest from reference TRBV28 and TRBJ2-5, the complete variable domain is DVKVTQSSRYLVKRTGEKVFLECVQDMDHENMFWYRQDPGLGLRLIYFSYDVKMKEKGDIPEGYSVSREKKERFSLILESASTNQTSMYLCASSSPSGNKVETQYFGPGTRLLVL.

The rearrangement joins TRBV27 to TRBJ2-1; TRBD1 matches at 10 bases. From germline, CDR1 is MNHEY and CDR2 SMNVEV (reference sequence). Trimming cost V 3 bases and J 2 bases; bases outside gene matches: 13. The CDR3 runs 19 residues. The DNA for the CDR3 is TGTGCCAGCAGTTTCGGACAGGGGGTCCCACAAGGGGCCTACAATGAGCAGTTCTTC. Encoded protein: CASSFGQGVPQGAYNEQFF.

V usage is TRBV27 and J usage is TRBJ2-7; TRBD1 matches 10 bases. V was clipped by 3 bases and J by 10 bases; unmatched bases: 6. The length of the CDR3 is 13 residues. Germline lookup yields CDR1 MNHEY and CDR2 SMNVEV (reference sequence). The CDR3 is CASSLSTGGEQYF. The CDR3 DNA is TGTGCCAGCAGTTTGTCGACAGGGGGCGAACAGTACTTC.

V and J are TRBV28 and TRBJ2-7; D is undetermined. The CDR3 runs to 14 residues. In germline, CDR1 is MDHEN, CDR2 SYDVKM. Between the trimmed V and J ends, which lost 1 base and 7 bases, there was a span of 14 bases. The CDR3 region is CASSLSGASLEQYF. CDR3 nucleotide sequence: TGTGCCAGCAGTTTATCAGGTGCCTCCCTGGAGCAGTACTTC.

The chain links TRBV5-6 to TRBJ1-1; possible D gene TRBD1, 6 bases. Deletions cut 1 base from V and 5 bases from J, with 6 bases between. The CDR3 is made up of 12 amino acids. Germline values: CDR1 SGHDT, CDR2 YYEEEE. The CDR3 here is CASSLRGTEAFF. As DNA, the CDR3 is TGTGCCAGCAGCTTGAGGGGGACTGAAGCTTTCTTT.

This clone was recorded many times. J is TRBJ2-2 and V is TRBV11-3, with TRBD1 identical over 7 bases. Germline V CDR1 and CDR2: SGHNT, YENEEA. The V segment lost 2 bases and the J segment 2 bases; nucleotides outside the gene matches: 5. There are 16 residues in the CDR3. CDR3 region: CASSLSRDRNTGELFF. The DNA of the CDR3 is TGTGCCAGCAGCTTATCCCGGGACAGAAACACCGGGGAGCTGTTTTTT.

A few counts support this clone. The chain joins TRBV27 to TRBJ2-3, with D possibly TRBD2 on 5 matching bases. This CDR3 is built from 14 residues. Germline V gene sequence: CDR1 MNHEY, CDR2 SMNVEV (reference sequence). V lost 6 bases, J lost 1 base, and 11 bases lay in between. In nucleotides, the CDR3 is TGTGCCAGCAGGGAGGCCGGGGGCACAGATACGCAGTATTTT. Translating it yields CASREAGGTDTQYF.

The chain links TRBV7-9 to TRBJ2-1, with D unresolved. CDR1 SEHNR and CDR2 FQNEAQ come from the germline V gene (reference sequence). V gave up 4 bases and J gave up 6 bases, with 7 bases separating them. This CDR3 comprises 12 residues. The chain's CDR3 is CASSSSGNEQFF. The CDR3 bases are TGTGCCAGCAGCTCCTCCGGCAATGAGCAGTTCTTC.

This sequence joins TRBV28 and TRBJ1-4; TRBD1 might be the D (6 bases). The ends were cut back, 6 bases at V and 8 bases at J, with 13 bases in the middle. This CDR3 comprises 13 residues. Germline V gene data show CDR1 as MDHEN and CDR2 as SYDVKM. The CDR3: CASRGGGGEKLFF. For the CDR3, the DNA is TGTGCCAGCAGGGGCGGTGGGGGCGAAAAACTGTTTTTT.

V gene TRBV2 combines with J gene TRBJ2-5; 7 bases align to TRBD2. This CDR3 region has 13 residues. V was pared by 9 bases and J by 0 bases, with 4 bases of the junction left unmatched. In germline, CDR1 is SNHLY, CDR2 FYNNEI. DNA of the CDR3: TGTGCCAGGCAGCGGGAATACCAAGAGACCCAGTACTTC. Its protein is CARQREYQETQYF. The complete variable domain, with remaining parts taken from reference TRBV2 and TRBJ2-5, reads EPEVTQTPSHQVTQMGQEVILRCVPISNHLYFYWYRQILGQKVEFLVSFYNNEISEKSEIFDDQFSVERPDGSNFTLKIRSTKLEDSAMYFCARQREYQETQYFGPGTRLLVL.

The genes are TRBV28 and TRBJ2-7; tentatively, D is TRBD1 (7 bases). The CDR3 spans 14 residues. V gave up 2 bases and J gave up 5 bases, with 13 bases separating them. Germline CDR1 reads MDHEN; CDR2 reads SYDVKM. DNA for the CDR3: TGTGCCAGCAGTTTACACAGGGGAGGAAACGAGCAGTACTTC. Its translation is CASSLHRGGNEQYF.